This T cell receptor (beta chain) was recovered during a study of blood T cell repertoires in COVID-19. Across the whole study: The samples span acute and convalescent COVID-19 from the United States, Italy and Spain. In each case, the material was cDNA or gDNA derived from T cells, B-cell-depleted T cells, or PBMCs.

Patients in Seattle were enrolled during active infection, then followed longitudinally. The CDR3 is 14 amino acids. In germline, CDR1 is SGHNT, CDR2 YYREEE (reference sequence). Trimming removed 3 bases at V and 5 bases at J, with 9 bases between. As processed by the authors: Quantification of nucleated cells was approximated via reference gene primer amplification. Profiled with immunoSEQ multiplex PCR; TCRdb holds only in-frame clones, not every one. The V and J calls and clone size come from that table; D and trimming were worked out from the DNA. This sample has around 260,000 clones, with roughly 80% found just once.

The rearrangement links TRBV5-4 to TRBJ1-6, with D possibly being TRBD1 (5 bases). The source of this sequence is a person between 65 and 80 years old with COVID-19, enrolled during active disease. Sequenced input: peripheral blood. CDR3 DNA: TGTGCCAGCAGCTCGGGACTGGATAATTCACCCCTCCACTTT. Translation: CASSSGLDNSPLHF.